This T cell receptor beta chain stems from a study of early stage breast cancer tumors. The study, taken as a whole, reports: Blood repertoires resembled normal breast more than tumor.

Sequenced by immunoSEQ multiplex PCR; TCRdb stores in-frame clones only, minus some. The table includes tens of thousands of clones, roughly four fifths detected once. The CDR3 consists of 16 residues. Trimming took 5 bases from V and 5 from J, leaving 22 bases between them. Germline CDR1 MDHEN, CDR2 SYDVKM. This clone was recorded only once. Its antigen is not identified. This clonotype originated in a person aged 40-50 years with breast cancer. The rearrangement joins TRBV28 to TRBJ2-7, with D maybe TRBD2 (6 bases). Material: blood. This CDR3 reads CASSPIRVPGVDEQYF. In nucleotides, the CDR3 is TGTGCCAGCAGTCCTATCCGAGTTCCGGGAGTCGACGAGCAGTACTTC.